The TCR beta chain described here comes from a study of cytomegalovirus exposure and HLA in healthy donors. As for this clone: Its antigen is not identified.

Both 60 Vbeta primers and 13 Jbeta primers went into the PCR. Assay used: immunoSEQ multiplex PCR; TCRdb lists only in-frame clones, some missing. The table records over 80,000 clones, over 65% of them present only once. The CDR3 totals 16 residues. The germline V gene encodes CDR1 SGDLS and CDR2 YYNGEE. Trimming cost V 3 bases and J 3 bases, with 17 bases left between them. Study findings and constraints: A missense variant in DCLRE1C was later tied to TCR beta V- and J-gene trimming. DRB1 showed the most TCR associations and HLA-C the fewest in a later analysis, as rates varied by HLA locus. Common viral pathogens (according to a later analysis) appeared linked to several of the most significant clusters.

This TCR came from a woman aged 18-29 years in good health and CMV-seropositive. The rearrangement joins TRBV9 to TRBJ2-3; D perhaps matches TRBD2 (7 bases). The sample consisted of PBMCs. In DNA form, the CDR3 reads TGTGCCAGCAGCGCATGGGGGGGCATAGGGACAGATACGCAGTATTTT. Amino acids: CASSAWGGIGTDTQYF.